This T cell receptor beta chain was captured by sequencing in a study of Ad26.COV2.S vaccination and SARS-CoV-2 variants. Across the study: Enrollment placed the donor in the COV1001 Ad26.COV2.S trial arm. Participants got Ad26.COV2.S intramuscularly, once or twice 56 days apart. General observations from the study: Similar non-spike TCR breadth was seen in vaccine and placebo recipients. The TCR breadth and depth analyses may have understated or missed part of the total T cell responses.

A note on this clone: Its antigen is unidentified.

Treatment given: some 20 received Ad26.COV2.S at low or high dose, single or two shots; a few received placebo; per-sample allocation not given. At day 63 after the first vaccine or placebo injection, samples were drawn. The data were produced by immunoSEQ multiplex PCR, yet TCRdb's version contains in-frame clones alone and is incomplete. The repertoire holds more than 300,000 clones, with approximately 90% as singletons. The V and J ends lost 4 bases and 1 base respectively, with 7 bases between them. Germline lookup yields CDR1 SGHAT and CDR2 FQNNGV. CDR3 length: 13 amino acids. Source: peripheral blood, taken in a trial of Ad26.COV2.S vaccine versus placebo. The gene calls are TRBV11-2 and TRBJ1-2; possible D gene TRBD1, 6 bases. The TCR originated in a person between 18 and 65 years old who received the Ad26.COV2.S COVID-19 vaccine or a placebo. CDR3 residues: CASSSDSNYGYTF. The CDR3 bases are TGTGCCAGCAGCTCGGACAGTAACTATGGCTACACCTTC.